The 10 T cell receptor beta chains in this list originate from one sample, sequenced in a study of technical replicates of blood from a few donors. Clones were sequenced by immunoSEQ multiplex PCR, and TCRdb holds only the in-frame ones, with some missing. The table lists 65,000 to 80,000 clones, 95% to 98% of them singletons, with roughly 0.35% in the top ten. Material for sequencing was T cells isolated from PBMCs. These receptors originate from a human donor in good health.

The CDR3 reads CASRLGANEQFF. In DNA form, the CDR3 reads TGCGCCAGCCGCCTAGGCGCCAATGAGCAGTTCTTC. The chain combines TRBV5-1 with TRBJ2-1; D not resolved. Germline CDR1 and CDR2: SGHRS and YFSETQ. V was cut by 7 bases and J by 6 bases, with 11 bases left in between. The CDR3 runs 12 residues. Combining the CDR3 with reference TRBV5-1 and TRBJ2-1 gives the whole variable domain KAGVTQTPRYLIKTRGQQVTLSCSPISGHRSVSWYQQTPGQGLQFLFEYFSETQRNKGNFPGRFSGRQFSNSRSEMNVSTLELGDSALYLCASRLGANEQFFGPGTRLTVL.

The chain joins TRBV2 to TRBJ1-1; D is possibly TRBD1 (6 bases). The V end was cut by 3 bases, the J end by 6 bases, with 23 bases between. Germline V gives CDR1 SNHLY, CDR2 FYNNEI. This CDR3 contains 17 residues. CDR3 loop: CASSELGWGQGPPEAFF. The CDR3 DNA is TGTGCCAGCAGTGAGCTGGGTTGGGGGCAGGGGCCCCCTGAAGCTTTCTTT.

The CDR3 bases are TGTGCCAGCAGTGATCAGACAGGGATCTACGAGCAGTACTTC. Translated, it gives CASSDQTGIYEQYF. The chain recombines TRBV7-2 with TRBJ2-7; 7 positions match TRBD1. The germline CDR1 and CDR2 sequences are SGHTA and FQGNSA. The CDR3 runs to 14 residues. V lost 6 bases, J lost 3 bases, and 8 bases stayed unmatched.

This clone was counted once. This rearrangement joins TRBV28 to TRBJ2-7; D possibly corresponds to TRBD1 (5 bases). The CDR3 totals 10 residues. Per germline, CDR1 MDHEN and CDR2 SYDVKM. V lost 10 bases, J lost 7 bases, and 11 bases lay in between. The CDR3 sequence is CATQAGEQYF. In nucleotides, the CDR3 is TGTGCCACCCAAGCAGGGGAGCAGTACTTC.

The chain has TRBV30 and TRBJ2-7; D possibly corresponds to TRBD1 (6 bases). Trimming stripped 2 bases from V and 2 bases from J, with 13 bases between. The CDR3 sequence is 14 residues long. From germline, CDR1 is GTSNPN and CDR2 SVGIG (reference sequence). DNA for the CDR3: TGTGCCTGGAGTCACCCGGACAGAACCTACGAGCAGTACTTC. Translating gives CAWSHPDRTYEQYF.

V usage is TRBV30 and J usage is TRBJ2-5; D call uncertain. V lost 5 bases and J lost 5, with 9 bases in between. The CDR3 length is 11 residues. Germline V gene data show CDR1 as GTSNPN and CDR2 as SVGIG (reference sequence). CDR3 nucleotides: TGTGCCTGGGAAAATGGCGAGACCCAGTACTTC. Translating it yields CAWENGETQYF.

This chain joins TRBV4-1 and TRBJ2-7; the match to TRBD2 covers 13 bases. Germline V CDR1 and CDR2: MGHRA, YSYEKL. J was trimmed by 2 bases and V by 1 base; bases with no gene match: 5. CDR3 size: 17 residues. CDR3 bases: TGCGCCAGCAGCCAAGGTATACTAGCGGGAGGGACCTACGAGCAGTACTTC. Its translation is CASSQGILAGGTYEQYF.

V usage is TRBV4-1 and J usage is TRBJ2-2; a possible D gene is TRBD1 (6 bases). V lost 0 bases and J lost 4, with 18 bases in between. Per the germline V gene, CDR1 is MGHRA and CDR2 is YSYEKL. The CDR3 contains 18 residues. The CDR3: CASSQEGGIGEGTGELFF. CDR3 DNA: TGCGCCAGCAGCCAAGAAGGGGGAATCGGAGAGGGCACCGGGGAGCTGTTTTTT.

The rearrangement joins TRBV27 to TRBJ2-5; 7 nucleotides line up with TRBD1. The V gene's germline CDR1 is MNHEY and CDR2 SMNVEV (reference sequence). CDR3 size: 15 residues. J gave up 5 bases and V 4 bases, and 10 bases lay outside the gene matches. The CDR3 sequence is CASSSRDRRTETQYF. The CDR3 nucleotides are TGTGCCAGCAGTTCTCGGGACAGACGGACGGAGACCCAGTACTTC.

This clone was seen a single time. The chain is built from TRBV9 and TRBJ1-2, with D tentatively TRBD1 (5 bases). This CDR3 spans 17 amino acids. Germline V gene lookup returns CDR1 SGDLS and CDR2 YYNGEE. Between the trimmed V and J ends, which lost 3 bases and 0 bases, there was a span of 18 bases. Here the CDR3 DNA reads TGTGCCAGCAGCGCCCCCCCAGGAGGGGATCCTAACTATGGCTACACCTTC. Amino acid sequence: CASSAPPGGDPNYGYTF.